The 25 T cell receptor beta chains listed next were all sequenced from one sample in a study of blood T cells in healthy people across ages. For the second PCR, which ran for about 7 to 12 cycles, a sample-barcoded 5' primer and a J-beta primer mix were used. TCRdb called the 5' RACE reads again in MiXCR, with one record for every CDR3 protein. This table has approximately 960,000 distinct CDR3 sequences, 25% to 35% appearing once. This sample also appeared in a second study, on T cells of mothers and their children.

The specimen sequenced was blood. Every receptor here comes from a woman aged 40 to 49 in good health.

This clonotype was counted at least ten times. The chain couples TRBV5-5 to TRBJ1-2; D might be TRBD1 (6 bases). Germline V CDR1 and CDR2: SGHKS, YYEKEE (reference sequence). The CDR3 has 15 residues. Trimming cost V 0 bases and J 4 bases, with 13 bases left between them. CDR3 residues: CASSLAGGQSYGYTF. DNA of the CDR3: TGTGCCAGCAGCTTGGCGGGGGGCCAATCCTATGGCTACACCTTC.

The chain has TRBV28 and TRBJ1-2; D is undetermined. Germline V lookup: CDR1 MDHEN, CDR2 SYDVKM. The V end lost 4 bases, the J end lost 4 bases, and 7 bases lay between the germline ends. The CDR3 has 12 amino acids. The CDR3 loop is CASSWERYGYTF. The CDR3 nucleotides read TGTGCCAGCAGTTGGGAGCGCTATGGCTACACCTTC.

This clonotype was counted between two and nine times. This rearrangement joins TRBV20-1 to TRBJ1-6, with D perhaps TRBD1 (5 bases). This CDR3 has 14 residues. Germline CDR1 DFQATT, CDR2 SNEGSKA (reference sequence). Trimming stripped 6 bases from V and 7 bases from J, with 16 bases between. CDR3 coding DNA: TGCAGTGCAAACCCGGCAGGGAACAATTCACCCCTCCACTTT. It yields the protein CSANPAGNNSPLHF.

This clonotype was counted once. The V call is TRBV29-1, the J call TRBJ1-1; D may be TRBD1 (6 bases). Germline assignment: CDR1 SQVTM and CDR2 ANQGSEA. V was cut by 8 bases and J by 4 bases, with 26 bases left in between. The CDR3 has 16 residues. This chain's CDR3 is CSLARIGGGSGTEAFF. CDR3 coding DNA: TGCAGCCTCGCCCGGATAGGGGGAGGTTCCGGCACTGAAGCTTTCTTT.

In its sample, this clonotype was seen a few times. The chain couples TRBV4-3 to TRBJ1-1; D remains unclear. CDR3 length equals 16 residues. The V gene's germline CDR1 is LGHNA and CDR2 YSLEER. V was trimmed by 0 bases and J by 1 base, leaving 12 bases between them. The CDR3 reads CASSQDLGPTNTEAFF. In DNA, the CDR3 is TGCGCCAGCAGCCAAGATCTAGGGCCGACGAACACTGAAGCTTTCTTT.

At least ten counts were recorded for this clonotype. The DNA of the CDR3 is TGTGCCAGTAGACCCGGACAGGGGGCATCCTACGAGCAGTACTTC. It specifies CASRPGQGASYEQYF. The rearrangement uses TRBV19 and TRBJ2-7; 11 nucleotides line up with TRBD1. CDR1 and CDR2 (germline): LNHDA, SQIVND (reference sequence). Unmatched junction bases numbered 5, after V lost 6 bases and J lost 1 base. This CDR3 has 15 residues.

The chain is built from TRBV12-3 or TRBV12-4 and TRBJ1-2, with TRBD1 as a possible D gene (5 bases). CDR3 length equals 18 residues. The ends were cut back, 1 base at V and 0 bases at J, with 18 bases in the middle. CDR3 bases: TGTGCCAGCAGTTTAGGATTAAGGGTAGGGGCCCCTAACTATGGCTACACCTTC. Its translation is CASSLGLRVGAPNYGYTF.

J is TRBJ2-3 and V is TRBV9; no reliable D call. CDR3 length: 15 residues. Germline V gives CDR1 SGDLS, CDR2 YYNGEE. V lost 4 bases and J 6 bases, leaving 18 bases between the germline ends. This chain's CDR3 is CASSPRSDGVDTQYF. CDR3 sequence (DNA): TGTGCCAGCAGCCCCCGGAGCGATGGAGTGGATACGCAGTATTTT.

V and J are TRBV3-1 and TRBJ2-1, with D maybe TRBD2 (6 bases). Germline V gene data show CDR1 as LGHDT and CDR2 as YNNKEL (reference sequence). This CDR3 contains 14 residues. The V gene lost 5 bases and the J gene lost 7 bases, with 15 bases spanning the gap. The DNA of the CDR3 is TGTGCCAGCAGCTTCACCGGGACTGGGAATGAGCAGTTCTTC. This encodes CASSFTGTGNEQFF.

V gene TRBV7-2 combines with J gene TRBJ2-3, with D uncertain. The germline V gene encodes CDR1 SGHTA and CDR2 FQGNSA. This CDR3 region has 13 residues. Trimming stripped 6 bases from V and 6 bases from J, with 13 bases between. The CDR3: CASSRWGSDTQYF. The CDR3, as DNA: TGTGCCAGCAGTCGGTGGGGTTCGGATACGCAGTATTTT. Looking up the rest from reference TRBV7-2 and TRBJ2-3 gives the full variable domain: GAGVSQSPSNKVTEKGKDVELRCDPISGHTALYWYRQSLGQGLEFLIYFQGNSAPDKSGLPSDRFSAERTGGSVSTLTIQRTQQEDSAVYLCASSRWGSDTQYFGPGTRLTVL.

In this sample, this clonotype turned up a few times. The chain uses TRBV9 and TRBJ1-2; 10 bases agree with TRBD1. CDR1 SGDLS and CDR2 YYNGEE come from the germline V gene. J gave up 8 bases and V 3 bases, and 7 bases lay outside the gene matches. This CDR3 is built from 14 residues. CDR3 DNA sequence: TGTGCCAGCAGCGCGAGACAGGGGGCGAAGGGCTACACCTTC. Amino acid sequence: CASSARQGAKGYTF.

As for this clonotype: A much larger clone differs from this one at a single base, so this may be a read error. The chain uses TRBV7-2 and TRBJ1-2, with D possibly being TRBD1 (6 bases). The V gene's germline CDR1 is SGHTA and CDR2 FQGNSA. This CDR3 has 15 residues. The CDR3 region has the DNA TGTGTCAGCAGCCCACGGGGGGGCCCTAACTATGGCTACACCTTC. Its translation: CVSSPRGGPNYGYTF.

This clonotype occurred a few times. The CDR3, as DNA: TGCAGCGTTGTGGGGGCCAGCGGGGACCAAGAGACCCAGTACTTC. It yields the protein CSVVGASGDQETQYF. The V and J genes are TRBV29-1 and TRBJ2-5; D might be TRBD2 (7 bases). This CDR3 is 15 amino acids long. With 4 bases removed from V and 0 bases from J, the gap between germline ends came to 15 bases. In germline, CDR1 is SQVTM, CDR2 ANQGSEA. Together with reference TRBV29-1 and TRBJ2-5, the CDR3 gives the full variable domain: SAVISQKPSRDICQRGTSLTIQCQVDSQVTMMFWYRQQPGQSLTLIATANQGSEATYESGFVIDKFPISRPNLTFSTLTVSNMSPEDSSIYLCSVVGASGDQETQYFGPGTRLLVL.

This clonotype was seen only a few times. J is TRBJ1-2 and V is TRBV5-1; TRBD1 matches 11 bases. V was pared by 4 bases and J by 6 bases, with 11 bases of the junction left unmatched. This CDR3 comprises 16 residues. Germline CDR1 is SGHRS and CDR2 is YFSETQ. The CDR3 DNA reads TGCGCCAGCAGCCTGGAGAGGACAGGGGGCAGCCATGGCTACACCTTC. It yields the protein CASSLERTGGSHGYTF.

This clonotype was found a few times. This may arise from a read error, as a much more abundant clone is one base away. The genes are TRBV25-1 and TRBJ2-7; D may be TRBD1 (6 bases). The germline V and J ends were trimmed by 8 bases and 9 bases, with 32 bases remaining between them. CDR3 length: 17 amino acids. Germline V gene sequence: CDR1 MGHDK, CDR2 SYGVNS. CDR3 DNA sequence: TGTGCCAGCGGTGCCAATATACTCAGGGGCGGGTCCCTCGGGCAGTACTTC. Translation gives CASGANILRGGSLGQYF.

This clonotype was recorded a few times. The chain uses TRBV20-1 and TRBJ1-3; no firm D call. The V end was cut by 0 bases, the J end by 0 bases, with 15 bases between. CDR3 length: 17 amino acids. Per germline, CDR1 DFQATT and CDR2 SNEGSKA (reference sequence). DNA of the CDR3: TGCAGTGCTAGAGATATAACAGCCCCTTACTCTGGAAACACCATATATTTT. As protein: CSARDITAPYSGNTIYF.

This clonotype was counted once. The chain uses TRBV4-1 and TRBJ2-5, with TRBD2 matching 9 bases. With V trimmed by 4 bases and J by 11 bases, 17 bases remained unmatched. CDR1 MGHRA and CDR2 YSYEKL come from the germline V gene. The CDR3 spans 16 residues. CDR3 sequence: CASSPGLAGFYSEQYF. For the CDR3, the DNA is TGCGCCAGCAGCCCTGGGCTAGCGGGGTTTTACAGTGAGCAGTACTTC.

This clonotype was seen at least ten times. The J gene is TRBJ2-7, the V gene TRBV12-3 or TRBV12-4; 8 nucleotides align to TRBD1. The CDR3 totals 14 residues. Trimming cost V 5 bases and J 7 bases; bases outside gene matches: 10. This CDR3 reads CASSGQGSVGEQYF. The CDR3 bases are TGTGCCAGCAGTGGACAGGGCAGTGTCGGTGAGCAGTACTTC.

This clonotype was seen a few times. The chain joins TRBV24-1 to TRBJ2-1, with 8 bases identical to TRBD2. Germline CDR1 KGHDR, CDR2 SFDVKD. This CDR3 is 15 amino acids long. J lost 7 bases, V lost 4 bases, and 8 bases had no gene match. The CDR3 nucleotides are TGTGCCACCAGTGAATCGGGGGGGCAGAAGAATGAGCAGTTCTTC. This encodes CATSESGGQKNEQFF.

This clonotype was counted many times. CDR3 amino acids: CASSYSSYNSPLHF. CDR3 in DNA: TGTGCCAGCAGTTACAGCTCCTATAATTCACCCCTCCACTTT. The genes are TRBV28 and TRBJ1-6, with no clear D. This CDR3 is built from 14 residues. Germline V lookup: CDR1 MDHEN, CDR2 SYDVKM. V gave up 4 bases and J gave up 0 bases, with 4 bases separating them.

The genes are TRBV7-9 and TRBJ2-1, with 11 bases matching TRBD2. With V trimmed by 5 bases and J by 5 bases, 5 bases remained unmatched. The CDR3 has 15 residues. Germline values: CDR1 SEHNR, CDR2 FQNEAQ (reference sequence). CDR3 region: CASSTTSGTDNEQFF. The CDR3 nucleotides are TGTGCCAGCAGCACGACTAGCGGGACGGACAATGAGCAGTTCTTC.

About this clonotype: A much bigger clone sits one base away, suggesting this may be a read error. V usage is TRBV20-1 and J usage is TRBJ1-2; D ambiguous. The CDR3 sequence is 15 residues long. Germline assignment: CDR1 DFQATT and CDR2 SNEGSKA (reference sequence). V shed 2 bases and J shed 1 base, with 14 bases lying between them. This CDR3 reads CSARRRVGDNYGYTF. The CDR3 DNA reads as TGCAGTGCTAGAAGAAGGGTAGGCGATAACTATGGCTACACCTTC.

The chain has TRBV7-3 and TRBJ2-1; 11 nucleotides agree with TRBD2. The CDR3 covers 16 residues. CDR1 and CDR2 (germline): SGHTA, FQGTGA. Trimming removed 4 bases from V and 6 bases from J; junction bases left unmatched: 8. The CDR3 reads CASSSGLAVGLNEQFF. CDR3 sequence (DNA): TGTGCCAGCAGCTCGGGACTAGCGGTGGGGCTCAATGAGCAGTTCTTC.

The chain links TRBV12-3 or TRBV12-4 to TRBJ1-5, with a tentative D call TRBD1 (6 bases). Trimming took 11 bases from V and 2 from J, leaving 19 bases between them. There are 15 residues in the CDR3. CDR3 residues: CAGRIRGDGNQPQHF. Here the CDR3 DNA reads TGTGCCGGTCGGATAAGGGGGGATGGCAATCAGCCCCAGCATTTT.

This clonotype has more than one count but fewer than ten. This chain connects TRBV28 to TRBJ1-5, with unresolved D. Trimming took 6 bases from V and 3 from J, leaving 15 bases between them. The germline CDR1 and CDR2 sequences are MDHEN and SYDVKM. The CDR3 covers 15 residues. The CDR3 DNA reads TGTGCCAGCAGGGCCCCAGAAACCCACAATCAGCCCCAGCATTTT. It codes for CASRAPETHNQPQHF.